Reported below is one TCR beta chain. What this receptor recognizes is not known. No much larger clone exists at a distance of one base, and base qualities are not known. This sample is drawn from a study of blood T cell repertoires in COVID-19 (TCRdb year 2020). Some background on the complete study: Samples from collaborators originated in the United States, Italy and Spain and spanned both the acute and convalescent phases of COVID-19. The prospective study material was composed of cDNA or gDNA derived from T cells, B-cell-depleted T cells, or PBMCs. The dataset comprised deeply sampled blood TCRbeta repertoires from subjects exposed to, actively infected with, or recovered from COVID-19. The repertoires were released in a freely available public database intended as a resource for research on the immune response to SARS-CoV-2. The samples were drawn from the first 160 participants of the ongoing ImmuneRACE study and from over a thousand subjects provided by 6 global collaborators. A de-identified subject ID, COVID-19 status, age in years and sex were almost always included in the sample metadata. Where available, HLA class I and class II types were taken from metadata supplied by the sample provider and were not determined by assay-based typing.

What the study reported, not specific to this receptor: How much clinical and demographic metadata was included differed by source and by participant, and the metadata was provided uncurated.

Collaborating institutions collected whole blood in K2EDTA tubes following their own protocols. Collaborator samples were shipped for TCRbeta analysis as frozen whole blood, isolated PBMCs, or DNA extracted from either sample type. The immunoSEQ Assay, a bias-controlled multiplex PCR, was used to amplify TCRbeta CDR3 regions from genomic DNA. The source study handled its data this way. The number of nucleated cells in each sample was estimated from the amplification of reference gene primers within the assay. Sequence reads were collapsed and filtered to measure the absolute abundance of every unique TCRbeta CDR3 rearrangement. Productive Simpson clonality was computed per sample as the square root of Simpson's diversity index over productive rearrangements. Entries here come from immuneACCESS through TCRdb and include only in-frame sequences with V and J called. Some clones fail to appear in such tables; in the studies checked, an unresolved V gene covers under half of the shortfall, and the cause of the remainder is unknown. That table supplies the V and J calls and clone size; D and trimming were determined from the DNA. The table for this sample lists 75,000 to 90,000 clones; about 80% of them were counted only once. Clones ranked in the top ten supply approximately 4.6% of the sample.

From the germline V gene, CDR1 is MNHEY and CDR2 is SVGAGI. CDR3 length: 12 amino acids, cysteine to phenylalanine. The read is trimmed to its CDR3 DNA, 36 bases read in frame from base 1. V is pared back by 8 bases and J by 4 bases, with 9 bases lying between the germline termini. Here the chain combines TRBV6-5 and TRBJ1-5; a weak D assignment points to TRBD1 (6 bases agree). The TCR originated in a woman aged 70-85 years with acute or convalescent COVID-19. The sequenced sample was peripheral blood. The nucleotide sequence reads TGTGCCAGCCGACAGGTTAATCAGCCCCAGCATTTT. This translates into CASRQVNQPQHF.